The 5 T cell receptor beta chains reported below all come from one sample, sequenced in a study of T cell changes during pregnancy in multiple sclerosis. TCRdb's copy holds only in-frame clones and misses some; the assay was immunoSEQ multiplex PCR. The table shows about 64,000 clones, with over 85% occurring only once. Sequences were derived from peripheral blood, sampled in the second trimester of pregnancy. These receptors were collected from a female donor with multiple sclerosis, enrolled in a pregnancy study.

This rearrangement joins TRBV6-1 to TRBJ1-2; D may be TRBD1 (6 bases). The V end was cut by 7 bases, the J end by 5 bases, with 17 bases between. The CDR3 contains 14 residues. CDR1 and CDR2 (germline): MNHNS, SASEGT. CDR3 coding DNA: TGTGCCAGCACACAGGGAAGCGGAAGATATGGCTACACCTTC. Its translation: CASTQGSGRYGYTF.

Points on this clone: One junction end disagrees with the germline gene, perhaps due to a read error. The gene calls are TRBV7-9 and TRBJ1-1; weak D call: TRBD1 (6 bases). Germline V gene data show CDR1 as SEHNR and CDR2 as FQNEAQ (reference sequence). CDR3 length: 12 residues. The CDR3 DNA is TGTGCCAGCAGCTACGGACGCGAGGAACAGGGCTTT. Encoded protein: CASSYGREEQGF.

The chain uses TRBV19 and TRBJ2-5, with 7 nucleotides matching TRBD1. Trimming removed 5 bases from V and 5 bases from J; junction bases left unmatched: 5. Germline V CDR1 and CDR2: LNHDA, SQIVND (reference sequence). CDR3 length: 13 residues. CDR3 sequence (DNA): TGTGCCAGTAGTTCCGGGACAGCGGAGACCCAGTACTTC. Protein product: CASSSGTAETQYF.

This sequence joins TRBV5-4 and TRBJ2-7; D unresolved. Trimming left V 1 base short and J 2 bases short, with 7 bases between. The CDR3 runs to 13 residues. CDR1 and CDR2 from the germline V gene are SGHNT and YYREEE (reference sequence). The CDR3 nucleotides are TGTGCCAGCAGCTTGTACGGTACCTACGAGCAGTACTTC. Translated, it gives CASSLYGTYEQYF.

This clone was counted between two and nine times. This chain joins TRBV28 and TRBJ1-2; 9 bases match TRBD1. The CDR3 spans 15 residues. Looked up from germline, CDR1 is MDHEN and CDR2 is SYDVKM. With 6 bases clipped from V and 7 bases from J, the junction kept 12 bases outside the gene matches. The CDR3 DNA reads as TGTGCCAGCAGCTACCAGACAGGGGGGGAAGGTGGCTACACCTTC. It codes for CASSYQTGGEGGYTF.